This TCR beta chain was documented in a study of shared clonotypes between healthy human individuals. At the level of the study: CD8 memory received one plate per donor, CD8 naive two, CD4 memory three and CD4 naive three.

Study results and caveats: Among donors, the sharing of clonotypes was expected to be influenced by sequencing depth.

Profiling relied on immunoSEQ multiplex PCR, and the TCRdb table lists in-frame clones only, not all of them. The sample yields 500,000 or so clones, approximately 95% seen once. With regard to this clone: Its cognate antigen is unknown.

The material sequenced was naive CD4+ T cells sorted from blood. Indicated subset: CD45RA+ positively selected. The receptor was derived from a woman aged 25 to 45 in good health.

The CDR3 bases are TGTGCCAGCAGTGAAAGGGGCGGGAGCTCCTACGAGCAGTACTTC. Protein product: CASSERGGSSYEQYF. The chain uses TRBV6-1 and TRBJ2-7, with 7 bases matching TRBD2. Losses at the gene ends were 2 bases for V and 0 bases for J; bases not matched to a gene: 4. The CDR3 length is 15 residues. CDR1 and CDR2 from the germline V gene are MNHNS and SASEGT.